This is a list of T cell receptor beta chains from one sample in a study of T cells in Graves' hyperthyroidism and ophthalmopathy. TCRdb reanalysed the multiplex PCR reads using MiXCR and keeps one entry per CDR3 protein. This table holds some 500,000 distinct CDR3 sequences, around 14% found once. Input material: blood. Source of these receptors: a woman aged 18-29 years with Graves' hyperthyroidism. CDR3s include the opening cysteine and the closing phenylalanine or tryptophan. The D gene is left open where the match is weak. Not every row has a clone size; where given, it reads once, few, many or a size class.

clone size: .; D gene: .; J gene: TRBJ2-6; V gene: TRBV12-3/TRBV12-4; CDR3 protein: CASSTGRGFGANVLTF; CDR3 DNA: TGTGCCAGCAGTACAGGAAGGGGTTTTGGGGCCAACGTCCTGACTTTC
clone size: many; D gene: TRBD2; J gene: TRBJ2-5; V gene: TRBV7-2; CDR3 protein: CASSFTSSGKETQYF; CDR3 DNA: TGTGCCAGCAGCTTTACGTCTAGCGGAAAAGAGACCCAGTACTTC
clone size: once; D gene: .; J gene: TRBJ1-2; V gene: TRBV18; CDR3 protein: CASSPGTAIGYTF; CDR3 DNA: TGTGCCAGCTCACCGGGGACGGCGATCGGCTACACCTTC
clone size: many; D gene: .; J gene: TRBJ1-6; V gene: TRBV15; CDR3 protein: CATRLTGSNNSPLHF; CDR3 DNA: TGTGCCACCAGACTGACGGGGAGCAATAATTCACCCCTCCACTTT
clone size: .; D gene: TRBD2; J gene: TRBJ2-3; V gene: TRBV29-1; CDR3 protein: CSVEGQRGATTDTQYF; CDR3 DNA: TGCAGCGTTGAGGGCCAGCGGGGAGCCACGACAGATACGCAGTATTTT
clone size: .; D gene: .; J gene: TRBJ1-5; V gene: TRBV19; CDR3 protein: CAGSIAGRPQHF; CDR3 DNA: TGTGCCGGTAGCATAGCGGGGCGGCCCCAGCATTTT
clone size: many; D gene: .; J gene: TRBJ1-3; V gene: TRBV19; CDR3 protein: CASSITTEGNTIYF; CDR3 DNA: TGTGCCAGTAGTATAACCACCGAAGGAAACACCATATATTTT
clone size: .; D gene: .; J gene: TRBJ1-1; V gene: TRBV10-2; CDR3 protein: CASSEGDKGNTEAFF; CDR3 DNA: TGCGCCAGCAGTGAGGGGGACAAGGGGAACACTGAAGCTTTCTTT
clone size: many; D gene: .; J gene: TRBJ1-4; V gene: TRBV12-3/TRBV12-4; CDR3 protein: CASSLESTTPTNEKLFF; CDR3 DNA: TGTGCCAGCAGTTTAGAGTCAACAACCCCAACTAATGAAAAACTGTTTTTT
clone size: .; D gene: .; J gene: TRBJ2-1; V gene: TRBV20-1; CDR3 protein: CSAKPANNEQFF; CDR3 DNA: TGCAGTGCTAAGCCGGCTAACAATGAGCAGTTCTTC
clone size: many; D gene: TRBD2; J gene: TRBJ2-3; V gene: TRBV7-8; CDR3 protein: CASSLVGGRAADTQYF; CDR3 DNA: TGTGCCAGCAGCTTAGTCGGCGGGAGGGCTGCAGATACGCAGTATTTT
clone size: .; D gene: TRBD1; J gene: TRBJ1-1; V gene: TRBV5-1; CDR3 protein: CASSSGQGGYDTEAFF; CDR3 DNA: TGCGCCAGCAGCTCCGGACAGGGGGGCTATGACACTGAAGCTTTCTTT
clone size: .; D gene: .; J gene: TRBJ1-4; V gene: TRBV19; CDR3 protein: CASSTTGTTNEKLFF; CDR3 DNA: TGTGCCAGTAGTACAACAGGGACAACTAATGAAAAACTGTTTTTT
clone size: .; D gene: .; J gene: TRBJ2-1; V gene: TRBV19; CDR3 protein: CASSAGGRGEQFF; CDR3 DNA: TGTGCCAGTAGTGCAGGAGGGAGAGGTGAGCAGTTCTTC
clone size: many; D gene: TRBD2; J gene: TRBJ2-3; V gene: TRBV2; CDR3 protein: CASSPHSGTSGITDTQYF; CDR3 DNA: TGTGCCAGCAGTCCTCACTCAGGGACTAGCGGGATTACAGATACGCAGTATTTT
clone size: .; D gene: .; J gene: TRBJ2-4; V gene: TRBV12-3/TRBV12-4; CDR3 protein: CASSIYRAAKNIQYF; CDR3 DNA: TGTGCCAGCAGTATATACAGGGCAGCCAAAAACATTCAGTACTTC
clone size: many; D gene: .; J gene: TRBJ2-1; V gene: TRBV2; CDR3 protein: CASRKRANEQFF; CDR3 DNA: TGTGCCAGCAGAAAGCGGGCCAATGAGCAGTTCTTC
clone size: many; D gene: TRBD2; J gene: TRBJ2-5; V gene: TRBV3-1; CDR3 protein: CASSPRGDGETQYF; CDR3 DNA: TGTGCCAGCAGCCCTCGGGGGGACGGAGAGACCCAGTACTTC
clone size: many; D gene: TRBD2; J gene: TRBJ2-2; V gene: TRBV10-3; CDR3 protein: CAIRGDSGRLNGELFF; CDR3 DNA: TGTGCCATCAGAGGGGATAGCGGGAGACTAAACGGGGAGCTGTTTTTT
clone size: many; D gene: .; J gene: TRBJ1-2; V gene: TRBV2; CDR3 protein: CASQRRRRGEYGYTF; CDR3 DNA: TGTGCCAGCCAGCGAAGGAGGAGGGGGGAATATGGCTACACCTTC
clone size: few; D gene: .; J gene: TRBJ1-1; V gene: TRBV6-5; CDR3 protein: CASSCKGRETEAFF; CDR3 DNA: TGTGCCAGCAGTTGCAAGGGTAGGGAGACTGAAGCTTTCTTT
clone size: many; D gene: TRBD2; J gene: TRBJ2-3; V gene: TRBV30; CDR3 protein: CAWKSGRAEEDTQYF; CDR3 DNA: TGTGCCTGGAAGAGCGGGAGGGCCGAGGAAGATACGCAGTATTTT
clone size: many; D gene: TRBD1; J gene: TRBJ2-4; V gene: TRBV29-1; CDR3 protein: CSVAHGTGLGENIQYF; CDR3 DNA: TGCAGCGTGGCACACGGGACAGGGTTGGGCGAAAACATTCAGTACTTC
clone size: few; D gene: TRBD2; J gene: TRBJ2-1; V gene: TRBV6-5; CDR3 protein: CASSYPASGRNYNEQFF; CDR3 DNA: TGTGCCAGCAGTTACCCGGCTAGCGGGAGAAACTACAATGAGCAGTTCTTC
clone size: many; D gene: .; J gene: TRBJ2-5; V gene: TRBV7-2; CDR3 protein: CASSPSVSQETQYF; CDR3 DNA: TGTGCCAGCAGCCCGAGTGTCAGTCAGGAGACCCAGTACTTC
clone size: .; D gene: TRBD1; J gene: TRBJ1-2; V gene: TRBV20-1; CDR3 protein: CSASLGQTLNYGYTF; CDR3 DNA: TGCAGTGCTAGTTTGGGACAGACCCTCAACTATGGCTACACCTTC
clone size: many; D gene: TRBD2; J gene: TRBJ2-1; V gene: TRBV6-5; CDR3 protein: CASSYSPSGSHEQFF; CDR3 DNA: TGTGCCAGCAGTTACTCTCCTAGCGGGAGTCATGAGCAGTTCTTC
clone size: many; D gene: TRBD2; J gene: TRBJ2-7; V gene: TRBV12-5; CDR3 protein: CASVGTSGYEQYF; CDR3 DNA: TGTGCTAGTGTGGGGACTAGCGGATACGAGCAGTACTTC
clone size: .; D gene: TRBD2; J gene: TRBJ2-1; V gene: TRBV3-1; CDR3 protein: CASDPSGTSGTNEQFF; CDR3 DNA: TGTGCCAGCGATCCTTCCGGGACTAGCGGAACCAATGAGCAGTTCTTC
clone size: many; D gene: TRBD2; J gene: TRBJ2-3; V gene: TRBV20-1; CDR3 protein: CSALAGEADTQYF; CDR3 DNA: TGCAGTGCCTTAGCGGGAGAGGCAGATACGCAGTATTTT
clone size: .; D gene: TRBD2; J gene: TRBJ2-1; V gene: TRBV30; CDR3 protein: CAWRREGGEQLF; CDR3 DNA: TGTGCCTGGCGGCGGGAGGGTGGTGAGCAGCTCTTC
clone size: many; D gene: .; J gene: TRBJ1-1; V gene: TRBV4-1; CDR3 protein: CASSQGNRGGRAGTEAFF; CDR3 DNA: TGCGCCAGCAGCCAAGGGAATCGGGGGGGCCGAGCGGGCACTGAAGCTTTCTTT
clone size: .; D gene: .; J gene: TRBJ1-1; V gene: TRBV30; CDR3 protein: CAWSVMTEAFF; CDR3 DNA: TGTGCCTGGTCGGTAATGACTGAAGCTTTCTTT
clone size: many; D gene: .; J gene: TRBJ2-5; V gene: TRBV3-1; CDR3 protein: CASSQELANQETQYF; CDR3 DNA: TGTGCCAGCAGCCAAGAACTAGCTAACCAAGAGACCCAGTACTTC
clone size: many; D gene: TRBD1; J gene: TRBJ1-6; V gene: TRBV30; CDR3 protein: CACRGQGVGSPLHF; CDR3 DNA: TGTGCCTGCCGTGGACAGGGGGTAGGTTCACCCCTCCACTTT
clone size: few; D gene: TRBD2; J gene: TRBJ2-1; V gene: TRBV6-1; CDR3 protein: CASSPEHSGRVRYEQFF; CDR3 DNA: TGTGCCAGCAGCCCGGAGCATAGCGGGAGGGTCAGGTATGAGCAGTTCTTC
clone size: .; D gene: TRBD2; J gene: TRBJ2-1; V gene: TRBV18; CDR3 protein: CASSPSGGAQFF; CDR3 DNA: TGTGCCAGCTCACCAAGCGGGGGCGCCCAGTTCTTC
clone size: many; D gene: .; J gene: TRBJ2-5; V gene: TRBV11-2; CDR3 protein: CASTLGRETQYF; CDR3 DNA: TGTGCCAGCACATTGGGTCGAGAGACCCAGTACTTC
clone size: .; D gene: TRBD1; J gene: TRBJ2-7; V gene: TRBV7-2; CDR3 protein: CASSPSRDRVSYEQYF; CDR3 DNA: TGTGCCAGCAGCCCCAGCCGGGACAGGGTCTCCTACGAGCAGTACTTC
clone size: many; D gene: TRBD1; J gene: TRBJ2-2; V gene: TRBV12-3/TRBV12-4; CDR3 protein: CASRAQGAGELFF; CDR3 DNA: TGTGCCAGCAGAGCCCAGGGGGCCGGGGAGCTGTTTTTT
clone size: many; D gene: .; J gene: TRBJ2-5; V gene: TRBV6-1; CDR3 protein: CASSYYAGTPQETQYF; CDR3 DNA: TGTGCCAGCAGCTACTACGCCGGTACACCCCAAGAGACCCAGTACTTC
clone size: .; D gene: TRBD2; J gene: TRBJ2-1; V gene: TRBV6-2/TRBV6-3; CDR3 protein: CASSEGGRGYNEQFF; CDR3 DNA: TGTGCCAGCAGCGAGGGCGGGAGGGGGTATAATGAGCAGTTCTTC
clone size: many; D gene: TRBD1; J gene: TRBJ1-2; V gene: TRBV5-1; CDR3 protein: CASRAGQESSKPNYGYTF; CDR3 DNA: TGCGCCAGCAGGGCGGGACAGGAGTCTTCCAAACCGAACTATGGCTACACCTTC
clone size: few; D gene: TRBD2; J gene: TRBJ2-3; V gene: TRBV20-1; CDR3 protein: CSPLPSGRRDTQYF; CDR3 DNA: TGCAGTCCCCTTCCTAGCGGGAGGCGGGATACGCAGTATTTT
clone size: many; D gene: .; J gene: TRBJ2-5; V gene: TRBV19; CDR3 protein: CASSTRASDRQETQYF; CDR3 DNA: TGTGCCAGTAGTACACGGGCTAGCGACCGACAAGAGACCCAGTACTTC
clone size: many; D gene: .; J gene: TRBJ1-2; V gene: TRBV18; CDR3 protein: CASSPRQNYGYTF; CDR3 DNA: TGTGCCAGCTCACCACGACAGAACTATGGCTACACCTTC
clone size: few; D gene: TRBD1; J gene: TRBJ2-2; V gene: TRBV19; CDR3 protein: CASSHPRDRGVPGELFF; CDR3 DNA: TGTGCCAGTAGCCACCCCCGGGACAGGGGGGTCCCCGGGGAGCTGTTTTTT
clone size: .; D gene: TRBD2; J gene: TRBJ2-7; V gene: TRBV6-1; CDR3 protein: CASSSPGLAGGRTTYEQYF; CDR3 DNA: TGTGCCAGCAGTTCCCCGGGACTAGCGGGAGGCCGCACAACCTACGAGCAGTACTTC
clone size: many; D gene: .; J gene: TRBJ1-3; V gene: TRBV19; CDR3 protein: CASSIDAGNTIYF; CDR3 DNA: TGTGCCAGTAGTATCGATGCCGGAAACACCATATATTTT
clone size: many; D gene: .; J gene: TRBJ2-5; V gene: TRBV20-1; CDR3 protein: CSARDKGETQYF; CDR3 DNA: TGCAGTGCAAGGGACAAGGGAGAGACCCAGTACTTC
clone size: many; D gene: .; J gene: TRBJ1-2; V gene: TRBV11-3; CDR3 protein: CASSSHETVGYGYTF; CDR3 DNA: TGTGCCAGCAGCTCCCACGAGACGGTGGGATATGGCTACACCTTC
clone size: once; D gene: TRBD1; J gene: TRBJ2-7; V gene: TRBV5-1; CDR3 protein: CASSPSTFGTEFREQYF; CDR3 DNA: TGCGCCAGCAGCCCGTCTACGTTCGGGACAGAGTTTAGGGAGCAGTACTTC
clone size: many; D gene: TRBD1; J gene: TRBJ1-4; V gene: TRBV5-6; CDR3 protein: CASSGQASTNEKLFF; CDR3 DNA: TGTGCCAGCAGCGGACAGGCTAGTACTAATGAAAAACTGTTTTTT
clone size: few; D gene: .; J gene: TRBJ1-1; V gene: TRBV10-3; CDR3 protein: CAISEIDRTNTEAFF; CDR3 DNA: TGTGCCATCAGTGAAATAGACAGGACGAACACTGAAGCTTTCTTT
clone size: .; D gene: .; J gene: TRBJ2-2; V gene: TRBV9; CDR3 protein: CASSVGLEGAGELFF; CDR3 DNA: TGTGCCAGCAGCGTAGGCTTAGAGGGAGCCGGGGAGCTGTTTTTT
clone size: many; D gene: .; J gene: TRBJ1-1; V gene: TRBV3-1; CDR3 protein: CASSQLQGRAEAFF; CDR3 DNA: TGTGCCAGCAGCCAATTGCAGGGGCGGGCTGAAGCTTTCTTT
clone size: .; D gene: TRBD1; J gene: TRBJ1-4; V gene: TRBV25-1; CDR3 protein: CASSLPTGRDEKLFF; CDR3 DNA: TGTGCCAGCAGTCTACCGACAGGGAGGGATGAAAAACTGTTTTTT
clone size: once; D gene: TRBD1; J gene: TRBJ2-7; V gene: TRBV4-1; CDR3 protein: CASSQEYVWDRGYEQYF; CDR3 DNA: TGCGCCAGCAGCCAAGAGTATGTGTGGGACAGGGGGTACGAGCAGTACTTC
clone size: many; D gene: .; J gene: TRBJ2-7; V gene: TRBV11-2; CDR3 protein: CASSLVENPYEQYF; CDR3 DNA: TGTGCCAGCAGCTTAGTTGAAAACCCCTACGAGCAGTACTTC